This T cell receptor (beta chain) was documented in a study of blood T cell repertoires in COVID-19. Study-wide background: Samples came from the United States, Italy and Spain, spanning acute and convalescent COVID-19. In each case, the material was cDNA or gDNA derived from T cells, B-cell-depleted T cells, or PBMCs.

In the study's own analysis: Reference gene primers were amplified, and this amplification served to estimate nucleated cell counts. The assay was immunoSEQ multiplex PCR, and TCRdb's table has in-frame clones only and misses some. V and J calls and clone size are as listed in that table; D and trimming were resolved from the DNA. The table has over 70,000 clones, roughly 79% seen once; the top ten hold approximately 9.3%. The sequencing sample was made of peripheral blood. The source of this sequence is a woman at least 80 years old with acute or convalescent COVID-19.

CDR3 sequence: CAWSSRTGLETRYGYTF. The CDR3 DNA reads as TGTGCCTGGAGTTCCCGGACAGGGTTGGAAACTCGCTATGGCTACACCTTC. This sequence joins TRBV30 and TRBJ1-2; 8 positions match TRBD1. J was trimmed by 4 bases and V by 2 bases; bases with no gene match: 15. CDR3 length: 17 amino acids. Per the germline V gene, CDR1 is GTSNPN and CDR2 is SVGIG (reference sequence).